A selection of T cell receptor beta chains follows, all from one sample in a study of T cells after yellow fever vaccination. MiXCR was run by TCRdb on the 5' RACE reads, yielding one entry per CDR3 protein. The sample has more than 75,000 distinct CDR3 sequences; around 9.8% are singletons. The specimen comprised CD8+ T cells not binding an NS4B(214-222) dextramer, sorted from PBMCs, sampled approximately 15 days after the first yellow fever vaccination. The receptors originated from a man aged 18 to 29 who received the YFV17D yellow fever vaccine. The conserved cysteine and the conserved F or W are not part of the CDR3 here. Each record gives: V gene, J gene, CDR3 protein.

V: TRBV12-3/TRBV12-4
J: TRBJ2-1
CDR3: ASSFSTVHNEQF

V: TRBV6-5
J: TRBJ1-1
CDR3: ASSYSKDRATEAF

V: TRBV6-2/TRBV6-3
J: TRBJ2-1
CDR3: ASTLIGAGTYNEQF

V: TRBV9
J: TRBJ2-3
CDR3: ASSDPGQGTDTQY

V: TRBV29-1
J: TRBJ1-3
CDR3: SVDFGNTIY

V: TRBV11-1
J: TRBJ1-1
CDR3: ASSGGSTEAF

V: TRBV27
J: TRBJ1-4
CDR3: ASSLTKGGKLF

V: TRBV5-5
J: TRBJ2-7
CDR3: ASSYPIPTWQY

V: TRBV7-6
J: TRBJ1-1
CDR3: ASSLEGLGMNTEAF

V: TRBV11-2
J: TRBJ2-2
CDR3: ASSLDSYTGELF

V: TRBV12-3/TRBV12-4
J: TRBJ1-1
CDR3: ASSPDPPNTEAF

V: TRBV27
J: TRBJ2-7
CDR3: ASSLYALGAGNEQY

V: TRBV12-3/TRBV12-4
J: TRBJ1-2
CDR3: ASSETDRAYGYT

V: TRBV11-2
J: TRBJ1-1
CDR3: ASSLEGGVLGFTEAF

V: TRBV4-2
J: TRBJ2-3
CDR3: ASSQVYVGRRGENTLRDTQY

V: TRBV5-4
J: TRBJ2-1
CDR3: ASSVTGDEQF

V: TRBV29-1
J: TRBJ1-2
CDR3: SVGTGEGYT